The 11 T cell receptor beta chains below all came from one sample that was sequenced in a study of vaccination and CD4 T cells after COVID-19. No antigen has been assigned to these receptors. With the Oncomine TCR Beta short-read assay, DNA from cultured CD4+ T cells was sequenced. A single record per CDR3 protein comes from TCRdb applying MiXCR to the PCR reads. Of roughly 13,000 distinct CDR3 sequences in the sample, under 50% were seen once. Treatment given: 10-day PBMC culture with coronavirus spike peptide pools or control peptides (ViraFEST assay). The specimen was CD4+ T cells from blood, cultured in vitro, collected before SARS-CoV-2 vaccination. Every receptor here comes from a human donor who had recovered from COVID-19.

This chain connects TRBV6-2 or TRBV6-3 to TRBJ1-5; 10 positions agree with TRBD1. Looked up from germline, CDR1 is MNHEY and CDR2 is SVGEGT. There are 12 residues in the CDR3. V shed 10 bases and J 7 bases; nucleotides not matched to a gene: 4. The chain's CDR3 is CAIWDRGQPQHF. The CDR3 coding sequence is TGTGCCATCTGGGACAGGGGCCAGCCCCAGCATTTT.

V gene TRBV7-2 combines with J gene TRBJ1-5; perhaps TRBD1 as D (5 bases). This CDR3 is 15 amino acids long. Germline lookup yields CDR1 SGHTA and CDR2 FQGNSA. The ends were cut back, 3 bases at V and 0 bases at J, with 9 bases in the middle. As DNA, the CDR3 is TGTGCCAGCAGCTTCGACGGGGCTAGCAATCAGCCCCAGCATTTT. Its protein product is CASSFDGASNQPQHF.

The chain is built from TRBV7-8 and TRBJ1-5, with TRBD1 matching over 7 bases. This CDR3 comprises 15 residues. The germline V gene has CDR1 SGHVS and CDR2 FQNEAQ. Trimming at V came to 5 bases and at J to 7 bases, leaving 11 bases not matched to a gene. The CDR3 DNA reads TGTGCCAGCAGCCTTTCGACAGGGAAAAACCAGCCCCAGCATTTT. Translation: CASSLSTGKNQPQHF.

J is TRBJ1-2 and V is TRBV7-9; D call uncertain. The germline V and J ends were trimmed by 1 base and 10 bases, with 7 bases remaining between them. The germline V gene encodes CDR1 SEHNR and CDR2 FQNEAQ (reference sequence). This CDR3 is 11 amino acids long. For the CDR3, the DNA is TGTGCCAGCAGCTTAGATAGCCACTACACCTTC. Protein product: CASSLDSHYTF.

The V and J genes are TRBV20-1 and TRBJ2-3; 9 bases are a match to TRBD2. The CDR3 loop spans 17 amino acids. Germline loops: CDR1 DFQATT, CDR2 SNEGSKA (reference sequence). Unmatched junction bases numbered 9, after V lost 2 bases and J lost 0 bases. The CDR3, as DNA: TGCAGTGCTAGACCTAGCGGGATGGATACTAGCACAGATACGCAGTATTTT. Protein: CSARPSGMDTSTDTQYF.

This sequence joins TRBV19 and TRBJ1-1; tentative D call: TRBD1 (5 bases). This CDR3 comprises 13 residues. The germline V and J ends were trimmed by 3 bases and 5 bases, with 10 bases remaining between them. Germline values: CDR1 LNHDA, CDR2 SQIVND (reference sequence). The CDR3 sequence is CASSMFRGTEAFF. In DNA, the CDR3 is TGTGCCAGTAGTATGTTCCGGGGGACTGAAGCTTTCTTT. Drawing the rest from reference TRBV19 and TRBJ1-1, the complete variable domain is DGGITQSPKYLFRKEGQNVTLSCEQNLNHDAMYWYRQDPGQGLRLIYYSQIVNDFQKGDIAEGYSVSREKKESFPLTVTSAQKNPTAFYLCASSMFRGTEAFFGQGTRLTVV.

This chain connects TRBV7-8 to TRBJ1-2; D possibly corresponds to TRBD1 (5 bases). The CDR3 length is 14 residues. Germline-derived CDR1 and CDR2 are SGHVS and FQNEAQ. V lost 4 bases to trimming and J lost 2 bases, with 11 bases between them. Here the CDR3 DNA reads TGTGCCAGCAGCTCCCGGGACTTCAACTATGGCTACACCTTC. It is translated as CASSSRDFNYGYTF.

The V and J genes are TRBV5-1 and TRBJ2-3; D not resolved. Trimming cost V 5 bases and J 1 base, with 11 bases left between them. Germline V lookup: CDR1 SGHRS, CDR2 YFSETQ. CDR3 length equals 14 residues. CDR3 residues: CASSIGPGTDTQYF. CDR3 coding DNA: TGCGCCAGCAGTATTGGTCCGGGCACAGATACGCAGTATTTT. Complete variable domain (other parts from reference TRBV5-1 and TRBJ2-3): KAGVTQTPRYLIKTRGQQVTLSCSPISGHRSVSWYQQTPGQGLQFLFEYFSETQRNKGNFPGRFSGRQFSNSRSEMNVSTLELGDSALYLCASSIGPGTDTQYFGPGTRLTVL.

The CDR3 DNA follows: TGTGCCAGCAGCCCCAGATCAGGGGCAGGGAACACTGAAGCTTTCTTT. Translated: CASSPRSGAGNTEAFF. The gene calls are TRBV27 and TRBJ1-1; maybe TRBD1 (6 bases). The germline V gene encodes CDR1 MNHEY and CDR2 SMNVEV (reference sequence). The ends were cut back, 6 bases at V and 1 base at J, with 18 bases in the middle. The CDR3 length is 16 residues.

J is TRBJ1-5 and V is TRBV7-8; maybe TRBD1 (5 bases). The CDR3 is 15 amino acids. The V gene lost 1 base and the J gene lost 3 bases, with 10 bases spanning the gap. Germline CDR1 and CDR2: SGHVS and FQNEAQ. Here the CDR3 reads CASSLGGGDNQPQHF. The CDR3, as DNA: TGTGCCAGCAGCTTAGGTGGGGGGGACAATCAGCCCCAGCATTTT.

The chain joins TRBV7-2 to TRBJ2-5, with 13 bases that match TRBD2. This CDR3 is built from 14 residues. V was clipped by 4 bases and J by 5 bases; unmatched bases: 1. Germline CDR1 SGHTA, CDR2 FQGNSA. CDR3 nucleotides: TGTGCCAGCAGCTCACTAGCGGGGGGGGAGACCCAGTACTTC. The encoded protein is CASSSLAGGETQYF.